Listed here are 22 T cell receptor beta chains from one sample, sequenced in a study of shared clonotypes between healthy human individuals. TCRdb's table, derived via immunoSEQ multiplex PCR, lists solely in-frame clones and lacks some. The table records 2 million to 2.5 million clones, just under 95% of them present only once. The sample consisted of naive CD4+ T cells from PBMCs. The subset here: CD45RA+ positively selected. The receptors shown here come from a man aged 18 to 29 in good health. Some clones in this sample may be carry-over from other donors' samples.

For the CDR3, the DNA is TGCGCCAGCAGCTTGGCGCAGATGACAGGGGTTGACTATGGCTACACCTTC. Translated: CASSLAQMTGVDYGYTF. V usage is TRBV5-1 and J usage is TRBJ1-2; TRBD1 agrees at 8 bases. This CDR3 spans 17 amino acids. Germline V gene sequence: CDR1 SGHRS, CDR2 YFSETQ. V shed 0 bases, J shed 3 bases, and the junction held 10 bases outside the gene matches.

V and J are TRBV10-3 and TRBJ1-2, with 8 nucleotides matching TRBD1. Germline V gives CDR1 ENHRY, CDR2 SYGVKD. V trimming: 6 bases; J trimming: 3 bases; junction bases outside the gene matches: 6. This CDR3 comprises 14 residues. In nucleotides, the CDR3 is TGTGCCATCAGCCTTCAGGGGGCATACTATGGCTACACCTTC. This gives the protein CAISLQGAYYGYTF.

The rearrangement uses TRBV2 and TRBJ2-5; TRBD2 matches at 9 bases. The trim removed 6 bases at V and 5 bases at J, leaving 10 bases unmatched. CDR1 SNHLY and CDR2 FYNNEI come from the germline V gene. The CDR3 is made up of 15 amino acids. The CDR3 nucleotides read TGTGCCAGCAGCAACCTCCTAGCGGGGACGGAGACCCAGTACTTC. This codes for CASSNLLAGTETQYF.

The J gene is TRBJ1-4, the V gene TRBV29-1; D is unresolved. CDR1 is SQVTM, CDR2 ANQGSEA, per germline. The CDR3 runs 15 residues. The ends were cut back, 3 bases at V and 8 bases at J, with 19 bases in the middle. CDR3 in amino acids: CSVDPTGKLSEKLFF. The CDR3 DNA reads TGCAGCGTTGACCCGACGGGGAAACTGAGCGAAAAACTGTTTTTT.

This sequence joins TRBV27 and TRBJ2-1, with TRBD2 matching 12 bases. Germline values: CDR1 MNHEY, CDR2 SMNVEV (reference sequence). CDR3 length: 17 amino acids. J was trimmed by 5 bases and V by 4 bases; bases with no gene match: 9. Written as DNA, the CDR3 is TGTGCCAGCAGTTCCCCCTTGGCTAGCGGGAGGGACAATGAGCAGTTCTTC. Translation: CASSSPLASGRDNEQFF.

The J gene is TRBJ1-1, the V gene TRBV6-5; 8 nucleotides line up with TRBD1. The germline V gene has CDR1 MNHEY and CDR2 SVGAGI. The CDR3 covers 15 residues. V was pared by 6 bases and J by 7 bases, with 13 bases of the junction left unmatched. This CDR3 reads CASSSADRGTLEAFF. In DNA form, the CDR3 reads TGTGCCAGCAGCTCAGCCGACAGGGGTACTCTTGAAGCTTTCTTT.

The V and J genes are TRBV7-8 and TRBJ2-7; the match to TRBD1 covers 7 bases. Losses at the gene ends were 5 bases for V and 6 bases for J; bases not matched to a gene: 10. The V gene's germline CDR1 is SGHVS and CDR2 FQNEAQ. This CDR3 is built from 14 residues. The CDR3 loop is CASSPRGTVAEQYF. The DNA of the CDR3 is TGTGCCAGCAGCCCTAGAGGGACAGTGGCCGAGCAGTACTTC.

The chain carries TRBV15 and TRBJ2-1; the D call may be TRBD1 or TRBD2 (6 bases each). The CDR3 is 16 residues long. V lost 3 bases to trimming and J lost 9 bases, with 21 bases between them. The germline gives CDR1 LNHNV, CDR2 YYDKDF (reference sequence). CDR3 in amino acids: CATSSLRGALGSEQFF. In DNA form, the CDR3 reads TGTGCCACCAGCAGCCTTAGGGGGGCGCTGGGAAGTGAGCAGTTCTTC. The variable domain in full, completed from reference TRBV15 and TRBJ2-1, reads DAMVIQNPRYQVTQFGKPVTLSCSQTLNHNVMYWYQQKSSQAPKLLFHYYDKDFNNEADTPDNFQSRRPNTSFCFLDIRSPGLGDTAMYLCATSSLRGALGSEQFFGPGTRLTVL.

The sample holds one count of this clone. The gene calls are TRBV5-4 and TRBJ2-7, with D perhaps TRBD2 (5 bases). Germline CDR1 and CDR2: SGHNT and YYREEE (reference sequence). The CDR3 sequence is 15 residues long. V was cut by 5 bases and J by 3 bases, with 18 bases left in between. The CDR3 spells CASSFQDSGYYEQYF. The CDR3 coding sequence is TGTGCCAGCAGTTTCCAGGACTCGGGATACTACGAGCAGTACTTC.

The chain is built from TRBV9 and TRBJ2-3; a weak D match, TRBD1 (5 bases). Looked up from germline, CDR1 is SGDLS and CDR2 is YYNGEE. The length of the CDR3 is 18 residues. Trimming took 0 bases from V and 0 from J, leaving 17 bases between them. CDR3 protein: CASSVGLTGSASTDTQYF. The CDR3 region has the DNA TGTGCCAGCAGCGTAGGTTTAACAGGTTCGGCGAGCACAGATACGCAGTATTTT.

The V and J genes are TRBV28 and TRBJ2-7; 7 bases match TRBD2. Trimming took 7 bases from V and 4 from J; bases not matched to a gene: 7. Germline V gives CDR1 MDHEN, CDR2 SYDVKM. The CDR3 covers 13 residues. CDR3 sequence: CASITTGGYEQYF. Here the CDR3 DNA reads TGTGCCAGCATCACGACGGGGGGATACGAGCAGTACTTC.

V usage is TRBV5-6 and J usage is TRBJ2-7; a possible D gene is TRBD1 (6 bases). Trimming removed 4 bases from V and 3 bases from J, with 8 bases in between. CDR1 and CDR2 (germline): SGHDT, YYEEEE. The CDR3 contains 12 residues. In DNA form, the CDR3 reads TGTGCCAGCAGCCAGGACAGCTACGAGCAGTACTTC. The encoded protein is CASSQDSYEQYF.

The gene calls are TRBV28 and TRBJ1-5, with D hard to call. Germline assignment: CDR1 MDHEN and CDR2 SYDVKM. V dropped 5 bases and J dropped 7 bases, with 21 bases sitting between them. This CDR3 spans 16 amino acids. The DNA of the CDR3 is TGTGCCAGCAGTGCGCTGGACGGCCCAAGCAGGCAGCCCCAGCATTTT. Translating gives CASSALDGPSRQPQHF.

This chain connects TRBV7-9 to TRBJ2-7, with D unresolved. V lost 1 base to trimming and J lost 6 bases, with 7 bases between them. CDR1 and CDR2 (germline): SEHNR, FQNEAQ (reference sequence). CDR3 length equals 12 residues. Here the CDR3 DNA reads TGTGCCAGCAGCTTAGTTGCCGGCGAGCAGTACTTC. The encoded protein is CASSLVAGEQYF.

This chain links TRBV6-6 with TRBJ1-1, with D uncertain. CDR1 MNHNY and CDR2 SVGAGI come from the germline V gene (reference sequence). CDR3 length equals 13 residues. V lost 4 bases and J lost 1, with 7 bases in between. The CDR3 protein is CASSSRTNTEAFF. CDR3 nucleotides: TGTGCCAGCAGTTCACGGACGAACACTGAAGCTTTCTTT.

CDR3 sequence reads: CASSLVSGRSSTDTQYF. The DNA for the CDR3 is TGTGCCAGCAGCTTAGTTAGCGGGAGGTCTAGCACAGATACGCAGTATTTT. The genes are TRBV11-3 and TRBJ2-3; 10 positions match TRBD2. The CDR3 runs to 17 residues. The germline CDR1 and CDR2 sequences are SGHNT and YENEEA. Trimming cost V 1 base and J 0 bases; bases outside gene matches: 4.

This clone was observed once. The CDR3 sequence: CSVEGSRLGYNEQFF. Written as DNA, the CDR3 is TGCAGCGTTGAAGGGTCCCGACTAGGGTACAATGAGCAGTTCTTC. The chain combines TRBV29-1 with TRBJ2-1; tentatively, D is TRBD2 (6 bases). Between the trimmed V and J ends, which lost 1 base and 4 bases, there was a span of 14 bases. CDR1 is SQVTM, CDR2 ANQGSEA, per germline. The CDR3 totals 15 residues.

This rearrangement joins TRBV30 to TRBJ2-4; no clear D gene. Germline V lookup: CDR1 GTSNPN, CDR2 SVGIG (reference sequence). V was clipped by 3 bases and J by 5 bases, with 8 bases between them. The CDR3 runs 12 residues. CDR3 protein: CAWRPLENIQYF. CDR3 nucleotides: TGTGCCTGGAGGCCCTTGGAAAACATTCAGTACTTC.

In this sample, this clone turned up once. This sequence joins TRBV6-1 and TRBJ2-3; 8 positions match TRBD2. The J segment lost 6 bases and the V segment lost 0 bases, leaving 2 bases of the junction unmatched. Looked up from germline, CDR1 is MNHNS and CDR2 is SASEGT. CDR3 length equals 14 residues. The CDR3 DNA follows: TGTGCCAGCAGTGAAGCTGGGACTAGGGATACGCAGTATTTT. Its translation: CASSEAGTRDTQYF.

This clone occurred once. The chain carries TRBV27 and TRBJ1-1; D is possibly TRBD1 (5 bases). This CDR3 has 14 amino acids. V lost 5 bases, J lost 2 bases, and 12 bases lay in between. From germline, CDR1 is MNHEY and CDR2 SMNVEV (reference sequence). Here the CDR3 reads CASSTRGSNTEAFF. CDR3 in DNA: TGTGCCAGCAGTACCCGGGGCAGTAACACTGAAGCTTTCTTT.

The gene calls are TRBV6-6 and TRBJ1-2; D remains unclear. The V gene lost 4 bases and the J gene lost 8 bases, with 8 bases spanning the gap. CDR1 MNHNY and CDR2 SVGAGI come from the germline V gene (reference sequence). This CDR3 contains 11 residues. The CDR3 loop is CASSLQGGYTF. The DNA of the CDR3 is TGTGCCAGCAGTTTACAAGGCGGCTACACCTTC.

The sample holds one count of this clone. The chain carries TRBV29-1 and TRBJ1-2, with TRBD1 identical over 12 bases. This CDR3 is 15 amino acids long. With V trimmed by 6 bases and J by 7 bases, 12 bases remained unmatched. The V gene's germline CDR1 is SQVTM and CDR2 ANQGSEA. CDR3 sequence (DNA): TGCAGCGTAACAATAAGGGGGACAGGGGGCTCTGGCTACACCTTC. Its translation: CSVTIRGTGGSGYTF.